Detailed here is one T cell receptor beta chain. Its antigen remains unidentified. No much larger clonotype is one base removed from it; base qualities were not supplied. Its CDR3 holds 14 amino acids, cysteine through phenylalanine. Just the 42-base CDR3 DNA is kept, in frame starting at base 1. V and J lose 5 bases and 0 bases, and a span of 7 bases separates them. Based on the germline V gene, the CDR1 and CDR2 sequences are MDHEN and SYDVKM. The sample belongs to a study of blood T cell repertoires in COVID-19 (dated by TCRdb to 2018 to 2020). About the full investigation: Samples covering the acute and convalescent phases of COVID-19 were provided by collaborators in the United States, Italy and Spain. The prospective study material was composed of cDNA or gDNA derived from T cells, B-cell-depleted T cells, or PBMCs. Subjects who had been exposed to COVID-19, were actively infected with it, or had recovered from it provided the deeply sampled blood TCRbeta repertoires that made up the dataset. The repertoires were made available in a free public database intended to serve as a resource for research on the immune response to SARS-CoV-2. Samples came from the ongoing ImmuneRACE study (first 160 participants) plus 1,254 subjects from 6 global collaborators. Sample metadata almost always included a de-identified subject ID, COVID-19 status, age in years and sex. HLA class I and class II types, where available, came from metadata supplied by the sample provider rather than from assay-based typing.

TCRbeta CDR3 regions were amplified from genomic DNA using the immunoSEQ Assay, a bias-controlled multiplex PCR. Per the source publication's procedure: The number of nucleated cells in each sample was estimated by amplification of reference gene primers within the assay. Sequence reads were collapsed and filtered to measure the absolute abundance of every unique TCRbeta CDR3 rearrangement. Productive Simpson clonality was computed per sample as the square root of Simpson's diversity index over productive rearrangements. TCRdb retrieved this table from immuneACCESS and kept in-frame rearrangements only. Not all clones are present; in checked studies, unresolved V genes account for under half, and no reason is known for the remainder. That table gives V, J and clone size, and the DNA gave D and trimming. The sample table lists about 310,000 clones, around 91% of them with a count of one. In total, the top ten clones hold roughly 1% of the sample.

Beyond this particular receptor, the publication reports: The quantity of clinical and demographic metadata differed by source and by participant and was supplied without curation.

One collaborating source in Seattle enrolled patients during active infection and followed them longitudinally through the course of disease. Collaborating institutions collected whole blood in K2EDTA tubes following their own protocols. For TCRbeta analysis, collaborators shipped samples as frozen whole blood, isolated PBMCs, or DNA extracted from either of those sample types. This TCR was sampled from a woman between 40 and 55 years old with COVID-19, enrolled during active disease. The chain employs TRBV28 and TRBJ1-4, with no confidently assigned D gene. Material: peripheral blood. The base sequence is TGTGCCAGCAGTGAACTGTCAACTAATGAAAAACTGTTTTTT. Its translation reads: CASSELSTNEKLFF.